This TCR beta chain was profiled in a study of CD8 T cells in ankylosing spondylitis. TCRdb redid the calling of the 5' RACE reads with MiXCR, one entry per CDR3 protein. The table includes about 250,000 distinct CDR3 sequences, roughly a quarter detected once. Trimming left V 0 bases short and J 7 bases short, with 13 bases between. CDR3 length equals 15 residues. From germline, CDR1 is LGHDT and CDR2 YNNKEL (reference sequence). Notes on the study in general: What appeared characteristic of ankylosing spondylitis blood was a TCR beta motif of fewer than ten highly homologous variants.

With respect to this clonotype: The antigen is undetermined.

The receptor was derived from a male donor with ankylosing spondylitis or in good health (not recorded which). The sample comprised blood, either unsorted or a sorted T cell fraction (not recorded which). The chain is built from TRBV3-1 and TRBJ1-5, with no clear D. The CDR3 is CASSQDNSRWQPQHF. CDR3 in DNA: TGTGCCAGCAGCCAAGATAACAGCCGGTGGCAGCCCCAGCATTTT. Looking up the rest from reference TRBV3-1 and TRBJ1-5 gives the full variable domain: DTAVSQTPKYLVTQMGNDKSIKCEQNLGHDTMYWYKQDSKKFLKIMFSYNNKELIINETVPNRFSPKSPDKAHLNLHINSLELGDSAVYFCASSQDNSRWQPQHFGDGTRLSIL.